The 27 T cell receptor beta chains below come from one sample, sequenced in a study of blood T cell repertoires in COVID-19. Sequencing used immunoSEQ multiplex PCR; TCRdb keeps in-frame clones, though not all of them. The table has some 200,000 clones, roughly nine tenths seen once. The specimen was peripheral blood. The receptors were gathered from a man younger than 40 with acute or convalescent COVID-19.

The chain links TRBV5-1 to TRBJ2-7, with TRBD2 identical over 9 bases. The junction had 3 bases not matched to a gene; V was cut back by 0 bases and J by 5 bases. This CDR3 has 14 residues. Germline CDR1 is SGHRS and CDR2 is YFSETQ. This chain's CDR3 is CASSLVLAGNEQYF. The CDR3 bases are TGCGCCAGCAGCTTGGTCCTAGCGGGGAACGAGCAGTACTTC.

The gene calls are TRBV18 and TRBJ2-3, with TRBD2 matching 7 bases. Germline V gene sequence: CDR1 KGHSH, CDR2 LQKENI. Unmatched junction bases numbered 7, after V lost 0 bases and J lost 10 bases. The CDR3 is 14 residues long. The CDR3 DNA sequence: TGTGCCAGCTCACCACCGGGCGGGAGTAGCGCGCAGTATTTT. It translates to CASSPPGGSSAQYF.

The count of this clone is one. The genes are TRBV28 and TRBJ1-1; 7 bases match TRBD1. V trimming: 11 bases; J trimming: 3 bases; junction bases outside the gene matches: 6. CDR1 and CDR2 (germline): MDHEN, SYDVKM. The CDR3 loop spans 12 amino acids. The DNA for the CDR3 is TGTGCCGCCAGTACAGGGGACACTGAAGCTTTCTTT. Translating gives CAASTGDTEAFF.

The V and J genes are TRBV4-2 and TRBJ1-4; D unresolved. The CDR3 spans 16 residues. In germline, CDR1 is LGHNA, CDR2 YNFKEQ. Deletions cut 3 bases from V and 0 bases from J, with 11 bases between. CDR3 in DNA: TGTGCCAGCAGCCAGTCCCCGTATTCAACTAATGAAAAACTGTTTTTT. Encoded protein: CASSQSPYSTNEKLFF.

The chain carries TRBV18 and TRBJ2-5, with a possible D match to TRBD2 (5 bases). Germline lookup yields CDR1 KGHSH and CDR2 LQKENI. Deletions cut 3 bases from V and 0 bases from J, with 11 bases between. The CDR3 is 15 residues long. The CDR3 DNA reads TGTGCCAGCTCACCGAGCGGACTGTACCAAGAGACCCAGTACTTC. It encodes CASSPSGLYQETQYF. The full variable domain, in which reference TRBV18 and TRBJ2-5 provide the parts outside the CDR3, is NAGVMQNPRHLVRRRGQEARLRCSPMKGHSHVYWYRQLPEEGLKFMVYLQKENIIDESGMPKERFSAEFPKEGPSILRIQQVVRGDSAAYFCASSPSGLYQETQYFGPGTRLLVL.

This clone occurred once. One junction end does not reproduce the germline sequence, and a read error may be involved. The chain combines TRBV5-8 with TRBJ2-1; 8 bases are a match to TRBD2. The length of the CDR3 is 12 residues. From germline, CDR1 is SGHTS and CDR2 YDEGEE. The CDR3 DNA follows: TGTGCCAGCAGCCGGACTAGCTTTTCAGCCCTCTTC. Residues: CASSRTSFSALF.

Regarding this clone: This same CDR3 is encoded by further DNA sequences in the sample. The chain uses TRBV28 and TRBJ1-5; 8 bases fit TRBD1. Trimming cost V 6 bases and J 6 bases; bases outside gene matches: 1. The CDR3 is 12 amino acids. The germline gives CDR1 MDHEN, CDR2 SYDVKM. The CDR3 reads CASRTGVQPQHF. In DNA form, the CDR3 reads TGTGCCAGCAGGACAGGGGTTCAGCCCCAGCATTTT.

The chain recombines TRBV27 with TRBJ2-1, with 11 bases identical to TRBD2. Germline V CDR1 and CDR2: MNHEY, SMNVEV (reference sequence). V gave up 5 bases and J gave up 4 bases; unmatched junction bases: 16. This CDR3 comprises 19 residues. The DNA of the CDR3 is TGTGCCAGCAGTCCCAGACAGGGACCACTAGCGGGAGATTACAATGAGCAGTTCTTC. As protein: CASSPRQGPLAGDYNEQFF.

The rearrangement joins TRBV19 to TRBJ1-1; a possible D gene is TRBD1 (6 bases). This CDR3 contains 14 residues. Trimming stripped 4 bases from V and 6 bases from J, with 15 bases between. CDR1 LNHDA and CDR2 SQIVND come from the germline V gene (reference sequence). CDR3 in amino acids: CASSKSVKGAEAFF. In DNA, the CDR3 is TGTGCCAGTAGTAAATCGGTGAAGGGGGCTGAAGCTTTCTTT.

The V and J genes are TRBV27 and TRBJ2-3; D uncertain. The CDR3 length is 15 residues. V lost 0 bases and J 4 bases, leaving 11 bases between the germline ends. Germline V gene data show CDR1 as MNHEY and CDR2 as SMNVEV (reference sequence). CDR3 residues: CASSLSATPADTQYF. The CDR3 coding sequence is TGTGCCAGCAGTTTATCGGCGACTCCCGCAGATACGCAGTATTTT.

The chain joins TRBV15 to TRBJ2-7; TRBD1 is a possible D gene (6 bases). The V gene lost 4 bases and the J gene lost 1 base, with 17 bases spanning the gap. The CDR3 loop spans 16 amino acids. Germline V gene data show CDR1 as LNHNV and CDR2 as YYDKDF (reference sequence). Here the CDR3 DNA reads TGTGCCACCAGCACCTCTCACAGGGACGGGTCCTACGAGCAGTACTTC. It encodes CATSTSHRDGSYEQYF.

The count of this clone is one. The chain links TRBV7-9 to TRBJ2-1; TRBD2 agrees at 10 bases. This CDR3 is 15 amino acids long. With 4 bases clipped from V and 14 bases from J, the junction kept 14 bases outside the gene matches. From germline, CDR1 is SEHNR and CDR2 FQNEAQ (reference sequence). CDR3 in amino acids: CASSSQGLATRGEFF. CDR3 nucleotide sequence: TGTGCCAGCAGCTCCCAGGGACTAGCGACACGTGGCGAGTTCTTC.

The gene calls are TRBV7-9 and TRBJ1-1; D unresolved. V was cut by 5 bases and J by 14 bases, with 18 bases left in between. The CDR3 contains 12 residues. CDR1 and CDR2 from the germline V gene are SEHNR and FQNEAQ (reference sequence). The CDR3 DNA reads TGTGCCAGCAGCCCGTCGCTCAGGTTAGCGTTCTTT. Encoded protein: CASSPSLRLAFF.

V is TRBV28 and J is TRBJ1-2; no firm D call. Germline V lookup: CDR1 MDHEN, CDR2 SYDVKM. CDR3 size: 14 residues. The V and J ends lost 7 bases and 0 bases respectively, with 12 bases between them. CDR3 sequence: CASKIRGANYGYTF. Written as DNA, the CDR3 is TGTGCCAGCAAAATACGCGGAGCTAACTATGGCTACACCTTC.

The V call is TRBV9, the J call TRBJ1-6; maybe TRBD1 (6 bases). The CDR3 is 14 amino acids. CDR1 is SGDLS and CDR2 is YYNGEE in the germline V gene. The V end was cut by 3 bases, the J end by 7 bases, with 11 bases between. Here the CDR3 reads CASSADSQNSPLHF. The CDR3 DNA sequence: TGTGCCAGCAGCGCGGACAGTCAGAATTCACCCCTCCACTTT. Together with reference TRBV9 and TRBJ1-6, the CDR3 gives the full variable domain: DSGVTQTPKHLITATGQRVTLRCSPRSGDLSVYWYQQSLDQGLQFLIQYYNGEERAKGNILERFSAQQFPDLHSELNLSSLELGDSALYFCASSADSQNSPLHFGNGTRLTVT.

V usage is TRBV13 and J usage is TRBJ1-2; possibly TRBD1 for D (6 bases). Trimming pared 1 base from V and 6 bases from J, leaving 9 bases between. Germline V lookup: CDR1 PRHDT, CDR2 FYEKMQ (reference sequence). There are 13 residues in the CDR3. As DNA, the CDR3 is TGTGCCAGCAGCTTAGACAGGGCGAATGGCTACACCTTC. Protein product: CASSLDRANGYTF. Full variable domain (remainder filled in from reference TRBV13 and TRBJ1-2): AAGVIQSPRHLIKEKRETATLKCYPIPRHDTVYWYQQGPGQDPQFLISFYEKMQSDKGSIPDRFSAQQFSDYHSELNMSSLELGDSALYFCASSLDRANGYTFGSGTRLTVV.

The chain recombines TRBV15 with TRBJ1-2, with D hard to call. The CDR3 length is 15 residues. The germline CDR1 and CDR2 sequences are LNHNV and YYDKDF (reference sequence). The germline V and J ends were trimmed by 1 base and 4 bases, with 13 bases remaining between them. The CDR3 bases are TGTGCCACCAGCAGAGGATACGAGGGCGGCTATGGCTACACCTTC. Encoded protein: CATSRGYEGGYGYTF.

The chain has TRBV28 and TRBJ1-2; D might be TRBD1 (5 bases). V was cut by 0 bases and J by 4 bases, with 12 bases left in between. The CDR3 totals 15 residues. The germline V gene has CDR1 MDHEN and CDR2 SYDVKM. CDR3 amino acids: CASSLWAGSGYGYTF. Here the CDR3 DNA reads TGTGCCAGCAGTTTATGGGCAGGGTCGGGCTATGGCTACACCTTC.

V and J are TRBV4-1 and TRBJ2-2, with TRBD1 matching 7 bases. CDR1 MGHRA and CDR2 YSYEKL come from the germline V gene. Losses at the gene ends were 4 bases for V and 6 bases for J; bases not matched to a gene: 5. This CDR3 comprises 14 residues. In DNA, the CDR3 is TGCGCCAGCAGCCTTGACAGGGCCTCCGGGGAGCTGTTTTTT. This codes for CASSLDRASGELFF.

The V call is TRBV14, the J call TRBJ1-4, with 8 positions matching TRBD1. Germline CDR1 is SGHDN and CDR2 is FVKESK. The CDR3 consists of 16 residues. V gave up 3 bases and J gave up 4 bases; unmatched junction bases: 7. The chain's CDR3 is CASSQPDRGGNEKLFF. The CDR3 DNA reads as TGTGCCAGCAGCCAGCCCGACAGGGGCGGTAATGAAAAACTGTTTTTT.

The gene calls are TRBV5-1 and TRBJ2-7; the D gene is possibly TRBD1 (6 bases). There are 13 residues in the CDR3. Trimming shortened V by 4 bases and J by 6 bases, and 14 bases separated the two germline ends. From germline, CDR1 is SGHRS and CDR2 YFSETQ. Here the CDR3 DNA reads TGCGCCAGCAGCCAGGGGTCGAGGGCCGAGCAGTACTTC. Encoded protein: CASSQGSRAEQYF.

This chain connects TRBV5-1 to TRBJ1-6; TRBD1 aligns across 7 bases. Germline V gene sequence: CDR1 SGHRS, CDR2 YFSETQ. The CDR3 covers 16 residues. V shed 0 bases, J shed 4 bases, and the junction held 4 bases outside the gene matches. CDR3 in DNA: TGCGCCAGCAGCTTGGAGCCGGGACAGTATAATTCACCCCTCCACTTT. This codes for CASSLEPGQYNSPLHF.

The chain carries TRBV3-1 (or the pseudogene TRBV3-2) and TRBJ2-4; D not resolved. From germline, CDR1 is LGHDT and CDR2 YNNKEL (reference sequence). The CDR3 sequence is 16 residues long. Trimming took off 0 bases at V and 0 bases at J, with 9 bases between the two ends. CDR3 loop: CASSQDWARAKNIQYF. The CDR3 DNA reads TGTGCCAGCAGCCAAGATTGGGCGAGAGCCAAAAACATTCAGTACTTC.

This rearrangement joins TRBV30 to TRBJ1-3; TRBD1 matches 9 bases. Germline values: CDR1 GTSNPN, CDR2 SVGIG (reference sequence). V trimming: 5 bases; J trimming: 4 bases; junction bases outside the gene matches: 3. The CDR3 runs to 13 residues. The CDR3 nucleotides read TGTGCCTGGGACAGGGGGTCGGGAAACACCATATATTTT. Translation: CAWDRGSGNTIYF.

J is TRBJ1-2 and V is TRBV5-4; no definite D call. The ends were cut back, 3 bases at V and 5 bases at J, with 17 bases in the middle. CDR1 is SGHNT, CDR2 YYREEE, per germline (reference sequence). This CDR3 has 15 amino acids. The CDR3: CASSSFREGPYGYTF. CDR3 nucleotide sequence: TGTGCCAGCAGCTCGTTCCGGGAAGGGCCATATGGCTACACCTTC.

The rearrangement joins TRBV2 to TRBJ2-7; no definite D call. Germline V gene lookup returns CDR1 SNHLY and CDR2 FYNNEI. This CDR3 contains 12 residues. Trimming pared 4 bases from V and 6 bases from J, leaving 10 bases between. Written as DNA, the CDR3 is TGTGCCAGCAGTGTCGAGGAAATCGAGCAGTACTTC. It specifies CASSVEEIEQYF.

V usage is TRBV28 and J usage is TRBJ2-7, with D possibly matching TRBD2 (6 bases). V gave up 5 bases and J gave up 3 bases, with 20 bases separating them. CDR1 is MDHEN, CDR2 SYDVKM, per germline. This CDR3 has 16 amino acids. CDR3 nucleotide sequence: TGTGCCAGCAGTGAACAAGCTCGACCGGGGGACTACGAGCAGTACTTC. It encodes CASSEQARPGDYEQYF.